Listed here are 22 T cell receptor beta chains from one sample, sequenced in a study of Graves' ophthalmopathy and Graves' hyperthyroidism. Amplified material comprised TCR beta CDR3 regions derived from RNA transcripts. Following a first-round RT-PCR that used HTBI primers, a second-round multiplex PCR was carried out. From the multiplex PCR reads, TCRdb called clonotypes with MiXCR, one entry per CDR3 protein. The profile shows hundreds of thousands of distinct CDR3 sequences, about 44% of them singletons. Sequencing was done on a sample of peripheral blood. The receptors derive from an adult man with Graves' ophthalmopathy.

As concerns this clonotype: A much larger clone sits a single nucleotide away, making a read error possible. The conserved phenylalanine or tryptophan normally closing the CDR3 is absent here, so this likely arose from a read error. The chain couples TRBV9 to TRBJ1-1; D gene ambiguous. This CDR3 is 13 amino acids long. The V gene lost 4 bases and the J gene lost 1 base, with 8 bases spanning the gap. From germline, CDR1 is SGDLS and CDR2 YYNGEE. The CDR3 sequence is CASSFIGNTEAFL. The CDR3, as DNA: TGTGCCAGCAGCTTTATTGGGAACACTGAAGCTTTCCTT.

This clonotype was found a few times. The rearrangement uses TRBV19 and TRBJ1-5; D is unresolved. The germline CDR1 and CDR2 sequences are LNHDA and SQIVND (reference sequence). The CDR3 runs 15 residues. The V end was cut by 3 bases, the J end by 3 bases, with 12 bases between. CDR3 in DNA: TGTGCCAGTAGTATCAAGGCCGAAACCAATCAGCCCCAGCATTTT. Encoded protein: CASSIKAETNQPQHF.

V and J are TRBV2 and TRBJ1-1; 7 positions agree with TRBD1. This CDR3 region has 17 residues. Germline V gene data show CDR1 as SNHLY and CDR2 as FYNNEI. V was pared by 7 bases and J by 1 base, with 15 bases of the junction left unmatched. CDR3 sequence: CASNQGSLGQRNTEAFF. As DNA, the CDR3 is TGTGCCAGCAACCAAGGTTCTCTGGGACAGAGGAACACTGAAGCTTTCTTT. The full variable domain, in which reference TRBV2 and TRBJ1-1 provide the parts outside the CDR3, is EPEVTQTPSHQVTQMGQEVILRCVPISNHLYFYWYRQILGQKVEFLVSFYNNEISEKSEIFDDQFSVERPDGSNFTLKIRSTKLEDSAMYFCASNQGSLGQRNTEAFFGQGTRLTVV.

This rearrangement joins TRBV7-9 to TRBJ2-2; D perhaps matches TRBD1 (5 bases). Germline CDR1 reads SEHNR; CDR2 reads FQNEAQ (reference sequence). The V and J ends lost 0 bases and 0 bases respectively, with 8 bases between them. This CDR3 spans 16 amino acids. The chain's CDR3 is CASSLADSPNTGELFF. The CDR3 DNA sequence: TGTGCCAGCAGCTTAGCAGACAGCCCGAACACCGGGGAGCTGTTTTTT.

This clonotype was picked up many times. The V gene is TRBV7-2, the J gene TRBJ2-5; D is ambiguous. V lost 1 base and J 4 bases, leaving 7 bases between the germline ends. CDR3 length: 13 residues. Germline loops: CDR1 SGHTA, CDR2 FQGNSA. This chain's CDR3 is CASSLVRRETQYF. In DNA, the CDR3 is TGTGCCAGCAGCTTAGTTAGGCGAGAGACCCAGTACTTC.

The CDR3 is CASSLVPERGTGELFF. The CDR3 DNA follows: TGTGCCAGCAGCTTAGTGCCGGAACGGGGCACCGGGGAGCTGTTTTTT. The J gene is TRBJ2-2, the V gene TRBV7-2; D is perhaps TRBD2 (5 bases). The V gene lost 1 base and the J gene lost 4 bases, with 13 bases spanning the gap. Germline V gives CDR1 SGHTA, CDR2 FQGNSA. The CDR3 is 16 residues long.

The table lists this clonotype with a few counts. This rearrangement joins TRBV20-1 to TRBJ2-7; 7 positions match TRBD1. The CDR3 has 14 residues. The ends lost 6 bases at V and 4 bases at J; junction bases unmatched: 12. Germline loops: CDR1 DFQATT, CDR2 SNEGSKA (reference sequence). For the CDR3, the DNA is TGCAGTGCGAGACAGGGCTTTGTTTCTTACGAGCAGTACTTC. Translation: CSARQGFVSYEQYF.

This clonotype was counted only a few times. The genes are TRBV19 and TRBJ2-7, with TRBD1 identical over 8 bases. This CDR3 has 14 amino acids. CDR1 and CDR2 (germline): LNHDA, SQIVND (reference sequence). Unmatched junction bases numbered 7, after V lost 7 bases and J lost 2 bases. The CDR3 protein is CASTQRTGPYEQYF. CDR3 DNA: TGTGCCAGTACCCAAAGGACAGGGCCCTACGAGCAGTACTTC. Full variable domain (outside the CDR3, taken from reference TRBV19 and TRBJ2-7): DGGITQSPKYLFRKEGQNVTLSCEQNLNHDAMYWYRQDPGQGLRLIYYSQIVNDFQKGDIAEGYSVSREKKESFPLTVTSAQKNPTAFYLCASTQRTGPYEQYFGPGTRLTVT.

This clonotype was found many times. The chain is built from TRBV24-1 and TRBJ1-1; D is unresolved. Germline CDR1 and CDR2: KGHDR and SFDVKD. The V end lost 3 bases, the J end lost 1 base, and 11 bases lay between the germline ends. This CDR3 spans 15 amino acids. The CDR3 protein is CATSDGGLGNTEAFF. The CDR3 bases are TGTGCCACCAGTGATGGAGGTTTGGGGAACACTGAAGCTTTCTTT.

This clonotype was counted between two and nine times. The CDR3: CASRTEADEKLFF. The CDR3 nucleotides are TGTGCCAGCAGAACAGAGGCCGATGAAAAACTGTTTTTT. This rearrangement joins TRBV12-3 or TRBV12-4 to TRBJ1-4; D is unresolved. The CDR3 loop spans 13 amino acids. V was cut by 6 bases and J by 6 bases, with 11 bases left in between.

The rearrangement links TRBV29-1 to TRBJ1-2; no clear D. Trimming removed 8 bases at V and 7 bases at J, with 26 bases between. There are 15 residues in the CDR3. The germline V gene has CDR1 SQVTM and CDR2 ANQGSEA. The CDR3 nucleotides are TGCAGCAGCCCCGTAGAAGGTCTAAGTTTTAGTGGCTACACCTTC. Protein: CSSPVEGLSFSGYTF.

Here the CDR3 DNA reads TGCGCCAGCAGCTCCGGGGGACCCCGATTGAACACTGAAGCTTTCTTT. Translating gives CASSSGGPRLNTEAFF. The rearrangement uses TRBV5-1 and TRBJ1-1; TRBD1 might be the D (5 bases). This CDR3 contains 16 residues. Per the germline V gene, CDR1 is SGHRS and CDR2 is YFSETQ. The V and J ends lost 3 bases and 0 bases respectively, with 15 bases between them.

Details on this clonotype: The junction and the germline gene differ at one end; a read error may be behind it. In DNA form, the CDR3 reads TGCAGCGTTGAAGGGCAGAGCTCCTACGAGCGGTACTTC. This translates into CSVEGQSSYERYF. This chain links TRBV29-1 with TRBJ2-7; no firm D call. The CDR3 loop spans 13 amino acids. The germline V gene has CDR1 SQVTM and CDR2 ANQGSEA.

This chain links TRBV28 with TRBJ2-7, with a weak D call TRBD2 (5 bases). Deletions cut 5 bases from V and 3 bases from J, with 14 bases between. The CDR3 spans 14 residues. Germline CDR1 is MDHEN and CDR2 is SYDVKM. The CDR3 is CASSPLLAHYEQYF. For the CDR3, the DNA is TGTGCCAGCAGTCCACTCCTAGCCCACTACGAGCAGTACTTC. The full variable domain, rest sourced from reference TRBV28 and TRBJ2-7, is DVKVTQSSRYLVKRTGEKVFLECVQDMDHENMFWYRQDPGLGLRLIYFSYDVKMKEKGDIPEGYSVSREKKERFSLILESASTNQTSMYLCASSPLLAHYEQYFGPGTRLTVT.

This clonotype was seen a handful of times. The CDR3 region has the DNA TGTGCCAGCAGCGACGGCAACCAAGAGACCCAGTACTTC. Protein product: CASSDGNQETQYF. The rearrangement uses TRBV9 and TRBJ2-5; D is undetermined. V lost 3 bases to trimming and J lost 0 bases, with 6 bases between them. This CDR3 region has 13 residues. In germline, CDR1 is SGDLS, CDR2 YYNGEE.

This clonotype was seen repeatedly, ten times or more. The V call is TRBV19, the J call TRBJ1-5; a possible D gene is TRBD1 (5 bases). The V and J ends lost 7 bases and 3 bases respectively, with 16 bases between them. CDR1 and CDR2 from the germline V gene are LNHDA and SQIVND (reference sequence). The CDR3 is 15 residues long. The CDR3 bases are TGTGCCAGTATCCAGGCGGCAGGGATCAATCAGCCCCAGCATTTT. As protein: CASIQAAGINQPQHF.

The V gene is TRBV10-3, the J gene TRBJ1-1, with 7 bases lining up with TRBD1. J gave up 3 bases and V 7 bases, and 5 bases lay outside the gene matches. This CDR3 region has 13 residues. Germline CDR1 reads ENHRY; CDR2 reads SYGVKD. For the CDR3, the DNA is TGTGCCATCACTGGGACAGCTGACACTGAAGCTTTCTTT. Protein sequence: CAITGTADTEAFF.

As to this clonotype: The junction departs from the called germline gene at one end, perhaps through a read error. The chain employs TRBV24-1 and TRBJ1-5; D gene ambiguous. Germline CDR1 is KGHDR and CDR2 is SFDVKD. The CDR3 totals 17 residues. The CDR3 DNA reads TGTGCCAGCAGTTCCCTGGGCCCGGGGTTAACTAGGCAGCCCCAGCATTTT. Translated, it gives CASSSLGPGLTRQPQHF.

The chain employs TRBV5-1 and TRBJ2-5; 8 bases are a match to TRBD1. V shed 4 bases and J 2 bases; nucleotides not matched to a gene: 10. The CDR3 length is 16 residues. Germline V gene data show CDR1 as SGHRS and CDR2 as YFSETQ. The CDR3 loop reads CASSLWTGLEQETQYF. CDR3 coding DNA: TGCGCCAGCAGCCTTTGGACAGGGCTCGAACAAGAGACCCAGTACTTC.

The chain employs TRBV7-2 and TRBJ1-2, with D tentatively TRBD1 (5 bases). The germline V gene has CDR1 SGHTA and CDR2 FQGNSA. This CDR3 region has 15 residues. Trimming stripped 2 bases from V and 3 bases from J, with 13 bases between. CDR3 in amino acids: CASSLTKGRDYGYTF. In DNA form, the CDR3 reads TGTGCCAGCAGCTTAACCAAGGGGAGGGACTATGGCTACACCTTC.

The rearrangement links TRBV7-9 to TRBJ2-7; 8 positions match TRBD2. This CDR3 spans 16 amino acids. CDR1 is SEHNR and CDR2 is FQNEAQ in the germline V gene (reference sequence). V lost 5 bases and J lost 7; bases outside the gene matches: 16. CDR3 DNA sequence: TGTGCCAGCAGCCGCTACAGCGGGAGCTCCTACAATGAGCAGTACTTC. Protein product: CASSRYSGSSYNEQYF.

The chain links TRBV6-2 or TRBV6-3 to TRBJ1-1; TRBD1 might be the D (5 bases). CDR1 MNHEY and CDR2 SVGEGT come from the germline V gene. V lost 3 bases to trimming and J lost 5 bases, with 13 bases between them. The CDR3 consists of 14 residues. The CDR3 here is CASSYIGARTEAFF. Written as DNA, the CDR3 is TGTGCCAGCAGTTATATAGGGGCAAGGACTGAAGCTTTCTTT.